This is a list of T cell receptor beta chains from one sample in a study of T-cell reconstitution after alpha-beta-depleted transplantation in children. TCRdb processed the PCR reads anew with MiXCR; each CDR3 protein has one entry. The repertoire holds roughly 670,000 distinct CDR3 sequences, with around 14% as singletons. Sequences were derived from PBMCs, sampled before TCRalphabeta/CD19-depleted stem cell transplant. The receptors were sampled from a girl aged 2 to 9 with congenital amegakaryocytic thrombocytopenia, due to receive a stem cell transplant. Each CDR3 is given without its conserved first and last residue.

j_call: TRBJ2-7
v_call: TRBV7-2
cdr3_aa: ASSILGGSPYEQY

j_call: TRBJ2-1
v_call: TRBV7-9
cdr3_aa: ASSLGGGLASNEQF

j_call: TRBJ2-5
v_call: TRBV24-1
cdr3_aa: ATKGTEIGKETQY

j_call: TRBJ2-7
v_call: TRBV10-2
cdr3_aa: ASSGQGSHEQY

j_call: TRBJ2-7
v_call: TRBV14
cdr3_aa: ASSVSGTSYEQY

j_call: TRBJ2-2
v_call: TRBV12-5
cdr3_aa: ASGQTGGGTGELF

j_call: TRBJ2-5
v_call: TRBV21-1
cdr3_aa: ASSILGLAGGETQY

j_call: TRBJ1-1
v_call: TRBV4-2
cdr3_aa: ASSQDGSGVTEAF

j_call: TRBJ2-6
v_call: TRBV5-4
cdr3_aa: ASSADRSGANVLT

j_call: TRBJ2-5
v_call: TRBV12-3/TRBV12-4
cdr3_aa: ASSLRGPIQETQY

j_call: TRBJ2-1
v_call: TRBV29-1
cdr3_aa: SVRRGNYNEQF

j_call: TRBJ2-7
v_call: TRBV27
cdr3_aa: ASRPGEAVHEQY

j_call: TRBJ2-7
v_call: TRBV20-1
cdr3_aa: SARGLDSLYEQY

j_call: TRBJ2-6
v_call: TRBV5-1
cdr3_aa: ASSISTGTLGANVLT

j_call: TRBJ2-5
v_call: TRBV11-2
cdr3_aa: ASSSLGGEETQY

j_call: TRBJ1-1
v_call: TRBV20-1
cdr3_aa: SATPSAGAHPRTEAF

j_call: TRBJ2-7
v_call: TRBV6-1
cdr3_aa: ASRTGPRVSEQY

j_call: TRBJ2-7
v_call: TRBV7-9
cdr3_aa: ASSPQRGAPYEQY

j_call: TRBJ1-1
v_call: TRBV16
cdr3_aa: ASSQLVNTEAF

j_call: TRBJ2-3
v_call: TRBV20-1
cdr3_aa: SARGVSGQAGTDTQY

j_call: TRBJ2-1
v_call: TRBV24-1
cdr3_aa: ATSDGREPNNEQF

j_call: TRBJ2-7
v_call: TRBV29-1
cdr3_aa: SVVRTTNHEQY

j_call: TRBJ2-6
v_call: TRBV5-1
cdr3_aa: ASSPSDGGRANVLT

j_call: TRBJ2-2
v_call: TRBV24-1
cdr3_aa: ATSDHSDTGELF

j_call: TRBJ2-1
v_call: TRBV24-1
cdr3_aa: GTSYPGLGVTSGLGYNEQF

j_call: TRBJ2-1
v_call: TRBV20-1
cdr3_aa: SARGDGTSYNEQF

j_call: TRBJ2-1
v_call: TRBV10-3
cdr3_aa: AINGGLGYEQF

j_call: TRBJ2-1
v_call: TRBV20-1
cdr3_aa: SAKGGNLKAEQF

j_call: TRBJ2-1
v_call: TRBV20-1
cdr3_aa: SPPGPSSNEQF

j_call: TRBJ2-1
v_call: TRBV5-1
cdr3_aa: ASSLLENEQF

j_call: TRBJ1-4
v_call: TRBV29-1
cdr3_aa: SVEDRGQGTATNEKLF

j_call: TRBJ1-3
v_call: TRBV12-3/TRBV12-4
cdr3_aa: ASNIIGTGSGNTIY

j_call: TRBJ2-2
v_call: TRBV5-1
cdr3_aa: ASSGTSESHGELF

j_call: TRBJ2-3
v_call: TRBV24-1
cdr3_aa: ATKGAQGSDTQY

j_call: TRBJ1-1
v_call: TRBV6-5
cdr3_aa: ASSYGTEENTEAF

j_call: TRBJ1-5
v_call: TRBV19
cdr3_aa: ASRVQMNQPQH

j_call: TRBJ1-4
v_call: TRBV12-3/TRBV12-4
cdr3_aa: ASSPRGFAGVGNEKLF

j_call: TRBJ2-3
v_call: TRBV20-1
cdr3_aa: SAKGRGGTDTQY

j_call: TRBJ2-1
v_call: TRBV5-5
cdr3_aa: ASSFAMRPYNEQF

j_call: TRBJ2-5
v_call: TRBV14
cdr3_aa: ASSHRREAPTQY

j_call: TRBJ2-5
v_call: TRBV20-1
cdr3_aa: SASGTPPNQY

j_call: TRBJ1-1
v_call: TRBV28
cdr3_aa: ASGQGGFVGTEAF

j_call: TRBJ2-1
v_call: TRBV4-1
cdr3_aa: ASSQESSGIGSYNEQF

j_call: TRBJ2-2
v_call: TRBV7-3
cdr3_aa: ASSRLGGTVTGELF

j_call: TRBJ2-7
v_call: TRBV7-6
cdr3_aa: ASSLDHSYEQY

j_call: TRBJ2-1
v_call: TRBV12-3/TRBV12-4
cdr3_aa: ASSVAGGSSARF

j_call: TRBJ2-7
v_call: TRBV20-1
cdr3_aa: SATGPSYEQY

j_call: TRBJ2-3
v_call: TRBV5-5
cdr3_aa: ASSFGMGATFFTDTQY

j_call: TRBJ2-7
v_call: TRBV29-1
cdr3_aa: SVGESRYEQY

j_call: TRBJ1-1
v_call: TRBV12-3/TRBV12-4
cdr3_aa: ASTPQGADTEAF

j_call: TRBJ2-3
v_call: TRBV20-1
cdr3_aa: SALQGRTDTQY

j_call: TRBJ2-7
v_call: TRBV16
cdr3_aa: ASSQSHTPATYEQY

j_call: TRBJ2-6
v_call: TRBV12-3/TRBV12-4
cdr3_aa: ASSLAQGSGANVLT

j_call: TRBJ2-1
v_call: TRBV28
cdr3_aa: ASRLHDRDGYNEQF

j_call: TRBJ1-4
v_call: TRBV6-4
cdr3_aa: ASSDSGDRGHEKLF

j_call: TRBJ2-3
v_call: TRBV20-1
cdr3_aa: SARDSTGDWFLDTQY

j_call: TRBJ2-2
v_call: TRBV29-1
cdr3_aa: SVVKTGAGELF

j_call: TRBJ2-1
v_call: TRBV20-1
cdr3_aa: SARVRTSGRSENEQF

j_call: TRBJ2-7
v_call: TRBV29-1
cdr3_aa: SVLETYEQY